What follows are 9 T cell receptor beta chains derived from one specimen sequenced in a study of T-cell memory formation after mild COVID-19. In TCRdb, the 5' RACE reads were re-called with MiXCR into one record per CDR3 protein. The repertoire holds about 420,000 distinct CDR3 sequences, with 20% to 30% as singletons. Sequenced sample: PBMCs or a T cell subset sorted from them (not recorded which). The receptors originated from an adult woman who had mild COVID-19 (a few samples of this study predate the infection). Cell type and time point are not known.

The V gene is TRBV5-1, the J gene TRBJ1-6, with unresolved D. CDR1 is SGHRS, CDR2 YFSETQ, per germline. V was pared by 1 base and J by 6 bases, with 14 bases between. The CDR3 is 16 residues long. The CDR3 protein is CASSLIVDGFNSPLHF. The CDR3 region has the DNA TGCGCCAGCAGCTTGATCGTAGACGGGTTTAATTCACCCCTCCACTTT.

The chain recombines TRBV30 with TRBJ1-1; D remains ambiguous. Germline V gene lookup returns CDR1 GTSNPN and CDR2 SVGIG (reference sequence). Between the trimmed V and J ends, which lost 2 bases and 1 base, there was a span of 8 bases. The CDR3 is 13 amino acids. The DNA of the CDR3 is TGTGCCTGGAGTCGAGGACGGAACACTGAAGCTTTCTTT. Its protein product is CAWSRGRNTEAFF.

This clonotype has just a few counts. The gene calls are TRBV19 and TRBJ2-7; 7 bases are shared with TRBD1. The CDR3 is 17 residues long. Trimming removed 5 bases from V and 1 base from J; junction bases left unmatched: 14. CDR1 and CDR2 (germline): LNHDA, SQIVND (reference sequence). CDR3 DNA sequence: TGTGCCAGTAGTCCTGCCATTGGGACAGACCCTTCCTACGAGCAGTACTTC. Translated, it gives CASSPAIGTDPSYEQYF.

This chain connects TRBV5-1 to TRBJ2-7; D perhaps matches TRBD1 (6 bases). The germline CDR1 and CDR2 sequences are SGHRS and YFSETQ. The CDR3 loop spans 14 amino acids. V shed 2 bases and J shed 0 bases, with 9 bases lying between them. The CDR3 here is CASSFRGSSYEQYF. In DNA form, the CDR3 reads TGCGCCAGCAGCTTCAGGGGTTCCTCCTACGAGCAGTACTTC.

The V and J genes are TRBV4-2 and TRBJ1-1; D is perhaps TRBD1 (5 bases). V gave up 6 bases and J gave up 6 bases, with 17 bases separating them. The CDR3 has 14 residues. CDR1 LGHNA and CDR2 YNFKEQ come from the germline V gene. The DNA for the CDR3 is TGTGCCAGCAGACGTATCGGGGCCACCCCTGAAGCTTTCTTT. Protein: CASRRIGATPEAFF.

CDR3 sequence: CAWSPGGGAHYGYTF. Written as DNA, the CDR3 is TGTGCCTGGAGCCCAGGTGGGGGGGCGCACTATGGCTACACCTTC. The chain links TRBV30 to TRBJ1-2, with D tentatively TRBD1 (6 bases). Trimming cost V 3 bases and J 3 bases, with 17 bases left between them. The CDR3 extends over 15 amino acids. Germline assignment: CDR1 GTSNPN and CDR2 SVGIG (reference sequence).

This clonotype has a count of ten or more. In DNA, the CDR3 is TGTGCCAGCAGCCGCCCCGGATCGGCTGGCTACACCTTC. Translating it yields CASSRPGSAGYTF. V is TRBV7-9 and J is TRBJ1-2; no reliable D call. The CDR3 loop spans 13 amino acids. The V gene lost 5 bases and the J gene lost 7 bases, with 14 bases spanning the gap. The germline V gene encodes CDR1 SEHNR and CDR2 FQNEAQ (reference sequence).

This clonotype was detected only a few times. The chain combines TRBV11-2 with TRBJ2-3; 7 bases are shared with TRBD1. Germline-derived CDR1 and CDR2 are SGHAT and FQNNGV. The CDR3 runs 16 residues. J gave up 1 base and V 5 bases, and 9 bases lay outside the gene matches. The CDR3 sequence: CASSPIRDSGTDTQYF. CDR3 DNA sequence: TGTGCCAGCAGCCCAATCCGGGACAGCGGCACAGATACGCAGTATTTT.

This clonotype was recorded at least ten times. This may come from a read error, since a much larger clone is one base off. The chain couples TRBV7-2 to TRBJ2-2; D is unclear. Trimming left V 4 bases short and J 3 bases short, with 3 bases between. The CDR3 has 12 amino acids. Germline assignment: CDR1 SGHTA and CDR2 FQGNSA. CDR3 coding DNA: TGTGCCAGCAGCTCCTACACCGGGGAGCTGTTTTTT. Its protein product is CASSSYTGELFF.